This TCR beta chain was identified in a study of blood T cell repertoires in COVID-19. Turning to the study itself: COVID-19 samples, acute and convalescent, were from the United States, Italy and Spain. PBMCs, B-cell-depleted T cells, or T cells provided the cDNA or gDNA that made up the material.

Seattle patient enrollment occurred during active infection, with longitudinal follow-up thereafter. The V segment lost 4 bases and the J segment 0 bases; nucleotides outside the gene matches: 6. CDR3 length: 17 amino acids. Per germline, CDR1 MNHEY and CDR2 SMNVEV (reference sequence). Original processing methods: Scientists estimated how many nucleated cells there were by amplifying reference gene primers. Profiling relied on immunoSEQ multiplex PCR, and the TCRdb table lists in-frame clones only, not all of them. The V and J calls and clone size were taken over from that table, and D and trimming were inferred from the DNA. The sample lists 150,000 to 200,000 clones, about 83% occurring once.

This clonotype originated in a woman aged 70 to 79 with COVID-19, enrolled during active disease. The chain couples TRBV27 to TRBJ2-1; 10 nucleotides align to TRBD2. Sequencing input: peripheral blood. The CDR3 nucleotides read TGTGCCAGCAGTTCCGCAAGCGGGGGGGTCTCCTACAATGAGCAGTTCTTC. Its protein is CASSSASGGVSYNEQFF.